Presented here are 9 T cell receptor beta chains from one specimen sequenced in a study of shared clonotypes between healthy human individuals. Produced via immunoSEQ multiplex PCR; TCRdb's table is partial and in-frame only. The top ten clones hold around 0.21% of a sample with roughly 810,000 clones, 96% of them seen once. CD45RO-negative cells were positively selected for CCR7, leaving out terminally differentiated effector memory CD45RA+ cells. The sequencing input was naive CD8+ T cells sorted from blood. These TCRs come from a man under 40 in good health.

The V call is TRBV9, the J call TRBJ2-1; D is ambiguous. V gave up 0 bases and J gave up 2 bases, with 6 bases separating them. The CDR3 length is 14 residues. Germline CDR1 and CDR2: SGDLS and YYNGEE. CDR3 protein: CASSVGAPYNEQFF. The CDR3 DNA follows: TGTGCCAGCAGCGTAGGGGCCCCCTACAATGAGCAGTTCTTC.

The chain couples TRBV7-8 to TRBJ2-7; 9 positions match TRBD2. The CDR3 has 15 residues. The junction had 5 bases not matched to a gene; V was cut back by 5 bases and J by 0 bases. Germline-derived CDR1 and CDR2 are SGHVS and FQNEAQ. In nucleotides, the CDR3 is TGTGCCAGCAGCCGTAGCGGGAGTTTCTCCTACGAGCAGTACTTC. Translation: CASSRSGSFSYEQYF. The whole variable domain, remainder taken from reference TRBV7-8 and TRBJ2-7, is GAGVSQSPRYKVAKRGQDVALRCDPISGHVSLFWYQQALGQGPEFLTYFQNEAQLDKSGLPSDRFFAERPEGSVSTLKIQRTQQEDSAVYLCASSRSGSFSYEQYFGPGTRLTVT.

Remarks on this clone: Germline and junction disagree at one end, which may indicate a read error. The chain joins TRBV5-3 to TRBJ2-1, with D perhaps TRBD1 (6 bases). TRBV5-3 is classed as an ORF, of uncertain function. CDR3 length: 15 amino acids. The CDR3 DNA is TGTGCCAGAAGCTTGGCCCAGGGGTCCTCCAATGAGCAGTTCTTC. Translation gives CARSLAQGSSNEQFF.

V usage is TRBV9 and J usage is TRBJ2-5, with D tentatively TRBD1 or TRBD2 (5 bases each). CDR1 is SGDLS, CDR2 YYNGEE, per germline. The CDR3 is 14 amino acids. Trimming removed 3 bases from V and 1 base from J, with 10 bases in between. CDR3 in amino acids: CASSARGAQETQYF. The CDR3 bases are TGTGCCAGCAGCGCAAGAGGGGCCCAAGAGACCCAGTACTTC.

The chain couples TRBV7-9 to TRBJ2-5; no reliable D call. The length of the CDR3 is 15 residues. Trimming removed 5 bases at V and 4 bases at J, with 17 bases between. Germline-derived CDR1 and CDR2 are SEHNR and FQNEAQ (reference sequence). CDR3 sequence reads: CASSPTGSALETQYF. In DNA, the CDR3 is TGTGCCAGCAGCCCCACTGGAAGCGCCCTAGAGACCCAGTACTTC.

The chain recombines TRBV10-3 with TRBJ1-2; 9 nucleotides align to TRBD1. The ends lost 6 bases at V and 2 bases at J; junction bases unmatched: 13. The germline V gene has CDR1 ENHRY and CDR2 SYGVKD. The CDR3 length is 17 residues. In nucleotides, the CDR3 is TGTGCCATCAGCCTAATACCGGGACAGGGAGACAACTATGGCTACACCTTC. Translated: CAISLIPGQGDNYGYTF.

The J gene is TRBJ2-7, the V gene TRBV10-3, with a weak D call TRBD1 (5 bases). The length of the CDR3 is 16 residues. Germline V gene sequence: CDR1 ENHRY, CDR2 SYGVKD. V lost 11 bases and J lost 2, with 25 bases in between. DNA for the CDR3: TGTGCCGCCCTTCAAACACCTCCGACAGCCACCTACGAGCAGTACTTC. It specifies CAALQTPPTATYEQYF.

The chain couples TRBV7-8 to TRBJ2-4; 9 bases align to TRBD2. J was trimmed by 2 bases and V by 2 bases; bases with no gene match: 7. Germline CDR1 reads SGHVS; CDR2 reads FQNEAQ. The CDR3 extends over 17 amino acids. The CDR3 protein is CASSLLGSGSPKNIQYF. For the CDR3, the DNA is TGTGCCAGCAGCTTATTGGGTAGCGGGAGTCCCAAAAACATTCAGTACTTC. The full variable domain, in which reference TRBV7-8 and TRBJ2-4 provide the parts outside the CDR3, is GAGVSQSPRYKVAKRGQDVALRCDPISGHVSLFWYQQALGQGPEFLTYFQNEAQLDKSGLPSDRFFAERPEGSVSTLKIQRTQQEDSAVYLCASSLLGSGSPKNIQYFGAGTRLSVL.

As DNA, the CDR3 is TGTGCCAGCAGCGACGGGGCGGGAGGTGGCGATGAGCAGTTCTTC. Translated, it gives CASSDGAGGGDEQFF. This rearrangement joins TRBV6-4 to TRBJ2-1; 8 bases align to TRBD2. CDR1 is MRHNA and CDR2 is SNTAGT in the germline V gene. V lost 6 bases and J lost 8; bases outside the gene matches: 12. This CDR3 is 15 amino acids long.